Presented here are 30 T cell receptor beta chains from one specimen sequenced in a study of human T cells and chemical hapten exposure. Sample time point: pre-sensitization, week 0. Treatment denoted: therapeutic diphenylcyclopropenone sensitization with weekly scalp DPC. In TCRdb, the RACE reads were re-called with MiXCR into one record per CDR3 protein. The repertoire holds about 350,000 distinct CDR3 sequences, around 5.5% seen once, with about 8.7% in the top ten. The material was whole blood, obtained in connection with sensitization to the hapten diphenylcyclopropenone (DPC). These receptors were obtained from a woman between 18 and 30 years old with alopecia areata. Some clones in this sample may be carry-over from other donors' samples.

This clonotype was observed many times. The chain links TRBV20-1 to TRBJ2-1; D gene uncertain. Trimming removed 0 bases from V and 10 bases from J, with 13 bases in between. Looked up from germline, CDR1 is DFQATT and CDR2 is SNEGSKA (reference sequence). The CDR3 is 13 amino acids. The CDR3 reads CSARDITRWEQFF. The CDR3 DNA reads as TGCAGTGCTAGAGATATAACCCGGTGGGAGCAGTTCTTC.

The rearrangement uses TRBV2 and TRBJ1-3; D is unresolved. This CDR3 region has 15 residues. Trimming took off 5 bases at V and 4 bases at J, with 15 bases between the two ends. Germline lookup yields CDR1 SNHLY and CDR2 FYNNEI. Written as DNA, the CDR3 is TGTGCCAGCAGTTCGTCCAGCCCGTACGGAAACACCATATATTTT. Protein: CASSSSSPYGNTIYF.

This clonotype occurred a few times. V usage is TRBV5-1 and J usage is TRBJ2-3; D is undetermined. Trimming left V 4 bases short and J 6 bases short, with 21 bases between. The CDR3 totals 16 residues. Germline V gene data show CDR1 as SGHRS and CDR2 as YFSETQ. The CDR3 nucleotides are TGCGCCAGCAGCGCAGGCCCCGAATTTTCAACGGATACGCAGTATTTT. The encoded protein is CASSAGPEFSTDTQYF. Looking up the rest from reference TRBV5-1 and TRBJ2-3 gives the full variable domain: KAGVTQTPRYLIKTRGQQVTLSCSPISGHRSVSWYQQTPGQGLQFLFEYFSETQRNKGNFPGRFSGRQFSNSRSEMNVSTLELGDSALYLCASSAGPEFSTDTQYFGPGTRLTVL.

This clonotype was counted between two and nine times. The chain is built from TRBV9 and TRBJ1-1; D remains ambiguous. V dropped 3 bases and J dropped 0 bases, with 6 bases sitting between them. Germline V gene sequence: CDR1 SGDLS, CDR2 YYNGEE. The CDR3 runs 13 residues. CDR3 amino acids: CASSGALNTEAFF. DNA of the CDR3: TGTGCCAGCAGCGGGGCTTTGAACACTGAAGCTTTCTTT.

This clonotype was seen a handful of times. The chain is built from TRBV29-1 and TRBJ1-1; D unclear. This CDR3 comprises 11 residues. The V and J ends lost 5 bases and 6 bases respectively, with 10 bases between them. Germline CDR1 and CDR2: SQVTM and ANQGSEA. The CDR3 DNA follows: TGCAGCGTTTCCTGGGTCGCTGAAGCTTTCTTT. The encoded protein is CSVSWVAEAFF.

In its sample, this clonotype was seen a few times. The rearrangement links TRBV4-3 to TRBJ1-1; D remains unclear. V was cut by 0 bases and J by 2 bases, with 13 bases left in between. Germline V gene sequence: CDR1 LGHNA, CDR2 YSLEER. The CDR3 length is 16 residues. CDR3 sequence (DNA): TGCGCCAGCAGCCAAGAGTCTTTTTTGGTTAACACTGAAGCTTTCTTT. It is translated as CASSQESFLVNTEAFF.

The sample holds a few counts of this clonotype. The chain employs TRBV13 and TRBJ2-3, with D tentatively TRBD2 (6 bases). From germline, CDR1 is PRHDT and CDR2 FYEKMQ (reference sequence). This CDR3 is built from 14 residues. The V end was cut by 3 bases, the J end by 5 bases, with 12 bases between. CDR3 loop: CASSLGGGVDTQYF. Written as DNA, the CDR3 is TGTGCCAGCAGCTTGGGGGGAGGAGTAGATACGCAGTATTTT.

V and J are TRBV14 and TRBJ1-1; TRBD1 might be the D (5 bases). Germline V gene lookup returns CDR1 SGHDN and CDR2 FVKESK. There are 14 residues in the CDR3. The V end was cut by 1 base, the J end by 6 bases, with 12 bases between. DNA of the CDR3: TGTGCCAGCAGCCAAGCGTCGGGGGGGTCTGAAGCTTTCTTT. Its protein product is CASSQASGGSEAFF.

This clonotype was detected a few times. The rearrangement links TRBV6-5 to TRBJ2-1, with D perhaps TRBD2 (5 bases). Looked up from germline, CDR1 is MNHEY and CDR2 is SVGAGI. With 1 base removed from V and 8 bases from J, the gap between germline ends came to 9 bases. The CDR3 spans 13 residues. This chain's CDR3 is CASSYYQRDEQFF. For the CDR3, the DNA is TGTGCCAGCAGTTACTATCAGAGGGATGAGCAGTTCTTC.

In this sample, this clonotype turned up a few times. The genes are TRBV7-2 and TRBJ2-1, with D maybe TRBD2 (5 bases). This CDR3 region has 12 residues. V lost 7 bases to trimming and J lost 12 bases, with 16 bases between them. Germline CDR1 is SGHTA and CDR2 is FQGNSA. CDR3 in DNA: TGTGCCAGCACAAGCGGTCAACTGGGGCAGTTCTTC. It is translated as CASTSGQLGQFF. Using reference TRBV7-2 and TRBJ2-1 for the parts outside the CDR3, the full variable domain is GAGVSQSPSNKVTEKGKDVELRCDPISGHTALYWYRQSLGQGLEFLIYFQGNSAPDKSGLPSDRFSAERTGGSVSTLTIQRTQQEDSAVYLCASTSGQLGQFFGPGTRLTVL.

This clonotype was found many times. Mismatch with germline at one junction end may stem from a read error. V and J are TRBV5-1 and TRBJ2-1; 8 nucleotides agree with TRBD2. CDR1 SGHRS and CDR2 YFSETQ come from the germline V gene. The CDR3 consists of 15 residues. The CDR3 nucleotides read TGCGCCAGCAGCTCCACGGGGGGGCCCTACGATGAGCAGTTCTTC. It codes for CASSSTGGPYDEQFF.

This clonotype was detected a few times. This chain connects TRBV4-1 to TRBJ1-5; the D gene is possibly TRBD1 (5 bases). The V end lost 1 base, the J end lost 9 bases, and 7 bases lay between the germline ends. Looked up from germline, CDR1 is MGHRA and CDR2 is YSYEKL. This CDR3 contains 12 residues. CDR3 coding DNA: TGCGCCAGCAGCCAAGTTGGGGGGCCCCAGCATTTT. Translated: CASSQVGGPQHF.

At least ten counts were recorded for this clonotype. V is TRBV5-5 and J is TRBJ1-1; possibly TRBD1 for D (6 bases). The CDR3 loop spans 14 amino acids. V shed 3 bases and J shed 5 bases, with 14 bases lying between them. Germline V gene lookup returns CDR1 SGHKS and CDR2 YYEKEE (reference sequence). As DNA, the CDR3 is TGTGCCAGCAGCTGGTCAGGGGTCGGGACTGAAGCTTTCTTT. Amino acid sequence: CASSWSGVGTEAFF.

In its sample, this clonotype was seen many times. V and J are TRBV10-3 and TRBJ2-3, with D unclear. With 7 bases removed from V and 3 bases from J, the gap between germline ends came to 17 bases. Germline values: CDR1 ENHRY, CDR2 SYGVKD. This CDR3 comprises 15 residues. Here the CDR3 DNA reads TGTGCCATCAATATCGGGTCTGAGGCTACAGATACGCAGTATTTT. Its protein is CAINIGSEATDTQYF.

This clonotype was seen a few times. J is TRBJ1-4 and V is TRBV6-5; possible D gene TRBD1, 5 bases. The CDR3 is 16 residues long. V was shortened by 6 bases and J by 8 bases, with 22 bases between the two germline ends. The germline V gene encodes CDR1 MNHEY and CDR2 SVGAGI. This CDR3 is CASSSPGRGSNEKLFF. DNA of the CDR3: TGTGCCAGCAGCTCCCCCGGAAGGGGAAGTAACGAAAAACTGTTTTTT.

A few counts support this clonotype. This chain links TRBV24-1 with TRBJ2-3; TRBD1 aligns across 10 bases. This CDR3 is built from 17 residues. Germline V gene data show CDR1 as KGHDR and CDR2 as SFDVKD. V shed 2 bases, J shed 2 bases, and the junction held 6 bases outside the gene matches. The CDR3 DNA reads TGTGCCACCAGTGATTCCAGACAGGGGGCATACACAGATACGCAGTATTTT. Its protein product is CATSDSRQGAYTDTQYF.

This clonotype has more than one count but fewer than ten. A read error may produce the germline difference seen at one junction end. This chain joins TRBV12-3 or TRBV12-4 and TRBJ1-6; D might be TRBD1 (6 bases). CDR3 size: 15 residues. Here the CDR3 reads CASNLGQGYNSPLHF. DNA of the CDR3: TGTGCCAGCAATTTAGGGCAGGGGTACAATTCACCCCTCCACTTT.

This clonotype was counted between two and nine times. V gene TRBV20-1 combines with J gene TRBJ1-6; unclear D gene. The CDR3 extends over 14 amino acids. Germline V CDR1 and CDR2: DFQATT, SNEGSKA (reference sequence). Trimming took off 2 bases at V and 9 bases at J, with 14 bases between the two ends. DNA for the CDR3: TGCAGTGCTAGAAGGGAGGTTGGGATTTCACCCCTCCACTTT. Its protein product is CSARREVGISPLHF.

V is TRBV12-3 or TRBV12-4 and J is TRBJ2-4; TRBD1 might be the D (5 bases). This CDR3 comprises 12 residues. The V end lost 7 bases, the J end lost 15 bases, and 19 bases lay between the germline ends. The CDR3 DNA reads TGTGCCAGCACGACGGACACGGCGAAATTGTACTTC. Protein: CASTTDTAKLYF.

This clonotype was counted many times. This chain connects TRBV7-3 to TRBJ2-1; D is undetermined. The CDR3 is made up of 13 amino acids. Germline V lookup: CDR1 SGHTA, CDR2 FQGTGA. V lost 3 bases and J 4 bases, leaving 7 bases between the germline ends. This CDR3 is CASSFGTYNEQFF. CDR3 nucleotides: TGTGCCAGCAGCTTCGGCACGTACAATGAGCAGTTCTTC.

This clonotype was recorded at least ten times. The chain has TRBV7-9 and TRBJ1-5; no clear D. CDR1 SEHNR and CDR2 FQNEAQ come from the germline V gene (reference sequence). This CDR3 comprises 13 residues. The V gene lost 3 bases and the J gene lost 6 bases, with 9 bases spanning the gap. In DNA form, the CDR3 reads TGTGCCAGCAGCTTTGAGGGCGGTCAGCCCCAGCATTTT. It translates to CASSFEGGQPQHF.

In this sample, this clonotype turned up a few times. The chain couples TRBV27 to TRBJ1-1; 9 bases fit TRBD1. V was clipped by 4 bases and J by 1 base; unmatched bases: 4. Germline values: CDR1 MNHEY, CDR2 SMNVEV (reference sequence). The CDR3 contains 15 residues. The CDR3 DNA follows: TGTGCCAGCAGTTCCGGGACAGGGAGGAACACTGAAGCTTTCTTT. Translating gives CASSSGTGRNTEAFF.

This clonotype was seen ten or more times. The chain joins TRBV12-3 or TRBV12-4 to TRBJ2-2, with a possible D match to TRBD2 (6 bases). Deletions cut 8 bases from V and 7 bases from J, with 11 bases between. This CDR3 has 12 residues. The CDR3 loop reads CASSRGFGELFF. The CDR3 nucleotides read TGTGCCAGCTCCCGGGGGTTCGGGGAGCTGTTTTTT.

This rearrangement joins TRBV4-2 to TRBJ2-7, with TRBD2 as a possible D gene (6 bases). This CDR3 is built from 12 residues. CDR1 is LGHNA and CDR2 is YNFKEQ in the germline V gene. With 8 bases removed from V and 3 bases from J, the gap between germline ends came to 11 bases. This CDR3 is CASFLGGYEQYF. The CDR3 DNA sequence: TGTGCCAGCTTCCTCGGGGGCTACGAGCAGTACTTC.

This clonotype was seen a handful of times. This chain joins TRBV6-5 and TRBJ1-1; D is undetermined. Germline V CDR1 and CDR2: MNHEY, SVGAGI. V gave up 5 bases and J gave up 11 bases, with 15 bases separating them. This CDR3 is 12 amino acids long. CDR3 coding DNA: TGTGCCAGCAGTGTAGACCGCGGTCGGGCTTTCTTT. This translates into CASSVDRGRAFF.

This chain uses TRBV18 with TRBJ1-1; TRBD1 matches at 7 bases. The V gene end was trimmed by 5 bases and the J gene end by 2 bases; junction bases not matched to a gene: 8. CDR3 length: 15 residues. CDR1 and CDR2 (germline): KGHSH, LQKENI. CDR3 protein: CASSSQGQPNTEAFF. CDR3 sequence (DNA): TGTGCCAGCTCAAGCCAGGGACAGCCAAACACTGAAGCTTTCTTT.

The gene calls are TRBV4-3 and TRBJ2-3; D tentatively reads TRBD1 or TRBD2 (7 bases each). The germline CDR1 and CDR2 sequences are LGHNA and YSLEER. The CDR3 is made up of 18 amino acids. The V end was cut by 0 bases, the J end by 1 base, with 17 bases between. CDR3 region: CASSQDFRGGLGTDTQYF. Here the CDR3 DNA reads TGCGCCAGCAGCCAAGATTTCAGGGGGGGGCTGGGCACAGATACGCAGTATTTT.

The chain is built from TRBV9 and TRBJ1-5; D not certain. Trimming pared 2 bases from V and 4 bases from J, leaving 10 bases between. This CDR3 has 14 amino acids. CDR1 and CDR2 (germline): SGDLS, YYNGEE. The CDR3 protein is CASSVGRDNQPQHF. In nucleotides, the CDR3 is TGTGCCAGCAGCGTCGGACGGGATAATCAGCCCCAGCATTTT.

This clonotype was detected many times. This chain links TRBV19 with TRBJ2-5, with 8 bases fitting TRBD2. This CDR3 is built from 14 residues. Germline V gives CDR1 LNHDA, CDR2 SQIVND (reference sequence). After removal of 7 bases from V and 3 bases from J, the junction contained 7 bases not matched to a gene. This CDR3 reads CASTSPGLEETQYF. The DNA of the CDR3 is TGTGCCAGTACCTCCCCGGGACTAGAAGAGACCCAGTACTTC.

This clonotype has a count of ten or more. The rearrangement joins TRBV11-1 to TRBJ1-2; 12 nucleotides line up with TRBD1. The CDR3 has 17 amino acids. V was clipped by 5 bases and J by 6 bases; unmatched bases: 13. Looked up from germline, CDR1 is SGHAT and CDR2 is FQDESV (reference sequence). The CDR3 loop is CASSPRLGQGAPDGYTF. CDR3 bases: TGTGCCAGCAGCCCCAGATTGGGACAGGGGGCGCCCGATGGCTACACCTTC. Full variable domain (missing parts from reference TRBV11-1 and TRBJ1-2): EAEVAQSPRYKITEKSQAVAFWCDPISGHATLYWYRQILGQGPELLVQFQDESVVDDSQLPKDRFSAERLKGVDSTLKIQPAELGDSAMYLCASSPRLGQGAPDGYTFGSGTRLTVV.